Given below is one T cell receptor (beta chain) in context. No antigen is known for it. It was about 210 ng DNA, about 30,000 T cell genomes, that sorted-subset replicate PCRs used. The repertoire was sequenced with immunoSEQ multiplex PCR; TCRdb's copy has only in-frame clones and lacks some. The sample has approximately 1,000,000 clones, approximately 78% seen once; the top ten hold approximately 0.52%. CDR1 is MDHEN and CDR2 is SYDVKM in the germline V gene. The CDR3 has 16 amino acids. The germline V and J ends were trimmed by 2 bases and 0 bases, with 13 bases remaining between them. The source of the sample is a study of shared clonotypes between healthy human individuals. Study in general: Three CD4 naive, three CD4 memory, two CD8 naive and one CD8 memory plate were used per donor. Study-wide results and limits: Clonotype sharing levels among donors were expected to vary with sequencing depth. Generation probabilities of non-shared clonotypes were lower (relative to those shared by all four donors).

The TCR was taken from a man younger than 30 in good health. Some clones in this sample may be carry-over from other donors' samples. This chain connects TRBV28 to TRBJ1-1; the D gene is possibly TRBD1 (6 bases). The sequenced material came from memory CD4+ T cells from PBMCs. Subset noted: CD45RA-negative fraction. This chain's CDR3 is CASSLAGGRLNTEAFF. CDR3 coding DNA: TGTGCCAGCAGTTTAGCGGGGGGCAGGTTGAACACTGAAGCTTTCTTT.